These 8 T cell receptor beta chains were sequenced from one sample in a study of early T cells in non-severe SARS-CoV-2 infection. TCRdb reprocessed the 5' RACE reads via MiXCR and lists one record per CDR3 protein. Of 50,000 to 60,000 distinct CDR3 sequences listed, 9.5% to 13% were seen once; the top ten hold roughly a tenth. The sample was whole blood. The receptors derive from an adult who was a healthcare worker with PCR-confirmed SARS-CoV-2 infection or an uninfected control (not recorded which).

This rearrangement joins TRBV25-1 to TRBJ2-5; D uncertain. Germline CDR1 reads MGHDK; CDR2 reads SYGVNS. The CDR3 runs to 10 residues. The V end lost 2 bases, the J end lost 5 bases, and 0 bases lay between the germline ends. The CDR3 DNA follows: TGTGCCAGCAGTGAAGAGACCCAGTACTTC. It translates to CASSEETQYF.

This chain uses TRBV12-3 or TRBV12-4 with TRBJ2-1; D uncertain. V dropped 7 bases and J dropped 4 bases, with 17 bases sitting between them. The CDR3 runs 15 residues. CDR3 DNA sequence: TGTGCCAGCAACCTTGGCGGATCTCCTTACAATGAGCAGTTCTTC. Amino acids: CASNLGGSPYNEQFF.

The CDR3 nucleotides read TGTGCCAGCAGTCGGACGGACAGGGTTGAGACCCAGTACTTC. Its protein is CASSRTDRVETQYF. The chain links TRBV11-3 to TRBJ2-5; 8 nucleotides line up with TRBD1. The J segment lost 5 bases and the V segment lost 6 bases, leaving 8 bases of the junction unmatched. CDR1 is SGHNT and CDR2 is YENEEA in the germline V gene. CDR3 length equals 14 residues.

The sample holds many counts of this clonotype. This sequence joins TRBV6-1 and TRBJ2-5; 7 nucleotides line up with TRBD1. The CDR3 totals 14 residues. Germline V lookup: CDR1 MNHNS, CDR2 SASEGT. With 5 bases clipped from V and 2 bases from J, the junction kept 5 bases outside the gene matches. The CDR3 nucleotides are TGTGCCAGCAGTCCGGACAGGTTTCAAGAGACCCAGTACTTC. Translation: CASSPDRFQETQYF.

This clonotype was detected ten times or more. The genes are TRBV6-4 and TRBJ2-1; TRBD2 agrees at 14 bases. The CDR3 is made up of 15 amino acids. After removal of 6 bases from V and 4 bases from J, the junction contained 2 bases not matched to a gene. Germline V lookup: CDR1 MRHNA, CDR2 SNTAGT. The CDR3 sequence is CASSRLAGGYNEQFF. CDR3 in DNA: TGTGCCAGCAGCCGACTAGCGGGAGGGTACAATGAGCAGTTCTTC.

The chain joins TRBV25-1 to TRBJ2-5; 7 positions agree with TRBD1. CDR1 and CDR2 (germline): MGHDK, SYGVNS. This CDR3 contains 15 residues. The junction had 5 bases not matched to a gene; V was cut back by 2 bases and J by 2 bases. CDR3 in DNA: TGTGCCAGCAGTGAAAGCAAGGACAGGCAAGAGACCCAGTACTTC. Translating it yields CASSESKDRQETQYF.

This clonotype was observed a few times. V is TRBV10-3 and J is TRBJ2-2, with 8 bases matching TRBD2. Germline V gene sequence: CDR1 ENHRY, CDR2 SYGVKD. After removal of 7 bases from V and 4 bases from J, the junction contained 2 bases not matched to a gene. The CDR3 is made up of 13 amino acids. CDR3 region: CAIKREGTGELFF. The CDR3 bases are TGTGCCATCAAACGGGAGGGCACCGGGGAGCTGTTTTTT.

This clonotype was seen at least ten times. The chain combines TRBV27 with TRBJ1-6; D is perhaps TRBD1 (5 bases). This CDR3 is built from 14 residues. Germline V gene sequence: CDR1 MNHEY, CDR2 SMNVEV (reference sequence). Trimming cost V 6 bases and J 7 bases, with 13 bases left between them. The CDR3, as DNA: TGTGCCAGCAGCCCCGGGGGTTCGAATTCACCCCTCCACTTT. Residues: CASSPGGSNSPLHF.